This is a list of T cell receptor beta chains from one sample in a study of graft-versus-host responses after intestinal transplantation. Some clones are missing from TCRdb's copy, which holds only in-frame ones; the method was immunoSEQ multiplex PCR. Here the sample spans under 100,000 clones, 75% to 95% being singletons. The specimen comprised PBMCs, sampled around 450 days after intestinal transplant. All receptors come from a human patient who received an intestinal transplant, so some T cells may come from the graft donor. CDR3s include the opening cysteine and the closing phenylalanine or tryptophan.

len: 14
j_gene: TRBJ1-3
v_gene: TRBV5-8
CDR3aa: CASSLNSFENTIYF

len: 14
j_gene: TRBJ2-7
v_gene: TRBV5-1
CDR3aa: CASSPWDRGHEQYF

len: 16
j_gene: TRBJ1-1
v_gene: TRBV9
CDR3aa: CASSVAGRGLDTEAFF

len: 14
j_gene: TRBJ1-5
v_gene: TRBV6-6
CDR3aa: CASSYPGGNQPQHF

len: 14
j_gene: TRBJ1-5
v_gene: TRBV2
CDR3aa: CASSAAGVSQPQHF

len: 14
j_gene: TRBJ2-3
v_gene: TRBV19
CDR3aa: CASTRTDRSEAQYF

len: 16
j_gene: TRBJ2-1
v_gene: TRBV7-9
CDR3aa: CASSLGYWLGSAEQFF

len: 14
j_gene: TRBJ1-1
v_gene: TRBV6-6
CDR3aa: CASSYSGTEEEAFF

len: 15
j_gene: TRBJ1-1
v_gene: TRBV6-5
CDR3aa: CASNRDRFMNTEAFF

len: 17
j_gene: TRBJ1-2
v_gene: TRBV18
CDR3aa: CASSRPGGQASEYGYTF

len: 13
j_gene: TRBJ1-2
v_gene: TRBV4-1
CDR3aa: CASSQDRAYGYTF

len: 12
j_gene: TRBJ2-7
v_gene: TRBV29-1
CDR3aa: CSADYGEDEQYF

len: 13
j_gene: TRBJ1-2
v_gene: TRBV2
CDR3aa: CASRSQGNYGYTF

len: 13
j_gene: TRBJ1-2
v_gene: TRBV9
CDR3aa: CASSLRGRGGYTF

len: 16
j_gene: TRBJ1-4
v_gene: TRBV9
CDR3aa: CASSGLGRATNEKLFF

len: 13
j_gene: TRBJ1-1
v_gene: TRBV6-5
CDR3aa: CASSRDRNTEAFF

len: 16
j_gene: TRBJ2-7
v_gene: TRBV6-6
CDR3aa: CASSYSIAGSSYEQYF

len: 14
j_gene: TRBJ1-1
v_gene: TRBV13
CDR3aa: CATRRQLMNTEAFF

len: 14
j_gene: TRBJ2-5
v_gene: TRBV9
CDR3aa: CASSVGRGQETQYF

len: 13
j_gene: TRBJ1-2
v_gene: TRBV13
CDR3aa: CASNIRSAYGYTF

len: 15
j_gene: TRBJ2-2
v_gene: TRBV9
CDR3aa: CASSVGGGGTGELFF

len: 15
j_gene: TRBJ2-3
v_gene: TRBV5-4
CDR3aa: CASPGWGRSTDTQYF

len: 16
j_gene: TRBJ1-6
v_gene: TRBV18
CDR3aa: CASSPNGAGVGSPLHF

len: 13
j_gene: TRBJ2-5
v_gene: TRBV5-1
CDR3aa: CASSLGVGETQYF

len: 14
j_gene: TRBJ2-7
v_gene: TRBV10-2
CDR3aa: CASSEGVGSYEQYF

len: 19
j_gene: TRBJ2-3
v_gene: TRBV11-2
CDR3aa: CASSLDDNPSATRGYTQYF

len: 14
j_gene: TRBJ1-2
v_gene: TRBV7-2
CDR3aa: CASPWGQGFDGYTF

len: 13
j_gene: TRBJ1-5
v_gene: TRBV7-7
CDR3aa: CASSLSDSTPQHF

len: 13
j_gene: TRBJ2-7
v_gene: TRBV10-2
CDR3aa: CASSRQGALEQYF

len: 12
j_gene: TRBJ1-2
v_gene: TRBV6-1
CDR3aa: CASSEGFYGYTF

len: 16
j_gene: TRBJ2-1
v_gene: TRBV5-4
CDR3aa: CASSPQSAYGDNEQFF

len: 13
j_gene: TRBJ1-1
v_gene: TRBV19
CDR3aa: CASTSRGQGEAFF

len: 15
j_gene: TRBJ1-4
v_gene: TRBV9
CDR3aa: CASSVDGTQSEKLFF

len: 15
j_gene: TRBJ1-5
v_gene: TRBV6-6
CDR3aa: CASSYNQGWNQPQHF

len: 14
j_gene: TRBJ2-7
v_gene: TRBV18
CDR3aa: CASSPPGQGYEQYF

len: 15
j_gene: TRBJ2-3
v_gene: TRBV7-3
CDR3aa: CASSSGRGSTDTQYF

len: 13
j_gene: TRBJ1-2
v_gene: TRBV5-6
CDR3aa: CASSFGGQRGYTF

len: 13
j_gene: TRBJ2-3
v_gene: TRBV5-6
CDR3aa: CASSLAGGDTQYF

len: 13
j_gene: TRBJ2-3
v_gene: TRBV18
CDR3aa: CASSIDRADTQYF

len: 13
j_gene: TRBJ1-1
v_gene: TRBV6-6
CDR3aa: CASSYDGNTEAFF

len: 15
j_gene: TRBJ2-3
v_gene: TRBV5-4
CDR3aa: CASSQKRVRGDTQYF

len: 13
j_gene: TRBJ1-6
v_gene: TRBV18
CDR3aa: CASSPDSDSPLHF

len: 16
j_gene: TRBJ2-1
v_gene: TRBV12-5
CDR3aa: CASRSSAGEQLHEQFF

len: 14
j_gene: TRBJ2-7
v_gene: TRBV7-6
CDR3aa: CASSLRQGSDEQYF

len: 12
j_gene: TRBJ2-3
v_gene: TRBV10-2
CDR3aa: CASSELGDTQYF

len: 13
j_gene: TRBJ2-2
v_gene: TRBV5-1
CDR3aa: CASSLARAGELFF

len: 14
j_gene: TRBJ1-2
v_gene: TRBV29-1
CDR3aa: CSASGAGDNYGYTF

len: 15
j_gene: TRBJ2-7
v_gene: TRBV6-5
CDR3aa: CASSYSGPGTYEQYF

len: 13
j_gene: TRBJ1-4
v_gene: TRBV2
CDR3aa: CASSEAANEKLFF

len: 15
j_gene: TRBJ1-1
v_gene: TRBV11-2
CDR3aa: CASSPPRPQGGEAFF

len: 16
j_gene: TRBJ1-4
v_gene: TRBV27
CDR3aa: CASTQVTGPKNEKLFF

len: 11
j_gene: TRBJ2-3
v_gene: TRBV6-5
CDR3aa: CASTTGLMQYF

len: 16
j_gene: TRBJ2-3
v_gene: TRBV5-4
CDR3aa: CASSSRLAGVADTQYF

len: 15
j_gene: TRBJ2-3
v_gene: TRBV7-6
CDR3aa: CASSLRRPSTDTQYF

len: 15
j_gene: TRBJ2-2
v_gene: TRBV5-1
CDR3aa: CASSPRGVRSGELFF

len: 13
j_gene: TRBJ1-2
v_gene: TRBV5-1
CDR3aa: CASSMMTGSGYTF

len: 14
j_gene: TRBJ2-7
v_gene: TRBV4-1
CDR3aa: CASSQGSISYEQYF

len: 16
j_gene: TRBJ2-4
v_gene: TRBV12-5
CDR3aa: CASGPAAGVAKNIQYF

len: 14
j_gene: TRBJ2-1
v_gene: TRBV11-2
CDR3aa: CASSLYRGNNEQFF